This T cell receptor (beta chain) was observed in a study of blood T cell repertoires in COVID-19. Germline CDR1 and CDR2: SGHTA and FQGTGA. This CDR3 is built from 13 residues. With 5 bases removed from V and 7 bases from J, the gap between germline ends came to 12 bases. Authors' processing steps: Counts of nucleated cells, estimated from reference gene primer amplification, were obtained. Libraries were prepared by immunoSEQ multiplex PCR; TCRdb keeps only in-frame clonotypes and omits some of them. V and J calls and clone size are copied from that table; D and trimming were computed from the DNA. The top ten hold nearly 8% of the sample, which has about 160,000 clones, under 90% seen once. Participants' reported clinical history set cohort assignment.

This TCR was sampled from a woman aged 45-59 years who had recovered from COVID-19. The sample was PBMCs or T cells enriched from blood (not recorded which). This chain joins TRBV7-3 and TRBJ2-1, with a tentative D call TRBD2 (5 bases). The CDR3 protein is CASSRGLLNEQFF. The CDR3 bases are TGTGCCAGCAGCCGCGGACTCCTAAATGAGCAGTTCTTC.